Each of the 9 T cell receptor beta chains below was sequenced from the same sample in a study of CD8+ T cells in alopecia areata. RNA was extracted and reverse transcribed into cDNA as the sequencing template. Data came from immunoSEQ multiplex PCR; TCRdb stores just in-frame clones and leaves some out. This sample has more than 250,000 clones, each found more than once. CD4, CD8alpha, NKG2D, NKG2ACE and other markers guided sorting of pooled cutaneous lymph node cells. Sequencing was carried out using CD4+ T cells sorted from a lymph node. The origin of the receptors is a C3H/HeJ mouse with alopecia areata. Mouse strain MHC haplotype: H2-k.

This clone came up a few times. The genes are named according to mouse. CDR3 DNA (partial): TGTGCCAGCAGTATAAGACTGGGGGTGGGACAAAAC. Translating gives CASSIRLGVGQN. The CDR3 reads in full as CASSIRLGVGQNTLYF. The chain links TRBV19 to TRBJ2-4; 9 bases line up with TRBD2. The read ends 4 residues shy of where the CDR3 ends; the end is completed using the germline J gene. This CDR3 contains 16 residues. The germline V gene has CDR1 FNHDT and CDR2 SITEND (reference sequence). V dropped 1 base and J dropped 3; count of bases not matched to a gene: 6.

This clone was observed a handful of times. Gene names are the mouse ones. The observed sequence ends 4 residues before the CDR3 terminus, with the missing tail filled in from the germline J gene. The sample has other DNA sequences that encode this CDR3 too. The chain links TRBV19 to TRBJ2-2, with D perhaps matching TRBD1 (5 bases). CDR3 length: 15 residues. The germline CDR1 and CDR2 sequences are FNHDT and SITEND (reference sequence). Trimming pared 2 bases from V and 0 bases from J, leaving 8 bases between. The sequenced part of the CDR3 DNA is TGTGCCAGCAGTATCCCGACAGCAAACACCGGG. Residues: CASSIPTANTG. The whole CDR3 reads CASSIPTANTGQLYF.

This clone was seen more than once but under ten times. The genes and germline here are from mouse. Read data end 4 residues before the CDR3 end; the end is taken from the germline J gene. The chain combines TRBV16 with TRBJ1-1; 7 nucleotides match TRBD1. Germline trimming cut 3 bases from V and 0 bases from J; bases unmatched to any gene: 4. CDR1 is SGHSA and CDR2 is FRNQAP in the germline V gene. The CDR3 loop spans 15 amino acids. The CDR3 DNA, read in part, is TGTGCAAGCAGCTTCGACAGGGTTGCAAACACA. Translated: CASSFDRVANT. The whole CDR3 sequence reads CASSFDRVANTEVFF. The full variable domain, completed using reference TRBV16 and TRBJ1-1, is NAGVIQTPRHKVTGKGQEATLWCEPISGHSAVFWYRQTIVQGLEFLTYFRNQAPIDDSGMPKERFSAQMPNQSHSTLKIQSTQPQDSAVYLCASSFDRVANTEVFFGKGTRLTVV.

This clone was counted between two and nine times. Genes and germline are mouse. From the germline J gene comes the end of the CDR3, since the read stops 4 residues before it. The V call is TRBV15, the J call TRBJ2-3, with D possibly being TRBD2 (5 bases). Germline CDR1 and CDR2: SGHND and FRSKSL. V shed 10 bases and J shed 1 base, with 6 bases lying between them. There are 11 residues in the CDR3. CDR3 DNA (partial): TGTGCCAAGACTGGTGCAGAA. It encodes CAKTGAE. The whole CDR3 protein reads CAKTGAETLYF.

This clone was counted a few times. All gene names here are mouse names. The DNA ends 4 residues before the CDR3 does, and the rest of the CDR3 is filled in from the germline J gene. The genes are TRBV1 and TRBJ2-5, with D perhaps TRBD2 (6 bases). Germline V CDR1 and CDR2: NSQYPW, LRSPGD (reference sequence). The CDR3 extends over 12 amino acids. V shed 9 bases and J shed 2 bases, with 9 bases lying between them. The part of the CDR3 DNA that was read is TGCACCTGTGCGGGGGGCCAAGAC. It encodes CTCAGGQD. The entire CDR3 protein reads CTCAGGQDTQYF.

Notes on this clone: The gene symbols are mouse symbols. The read ends 4 residues shy of where the CDR3 ends; the end is completed using the germline J gene. The chain employs TRBV19 and TRBJ1-1; D remains ambiguous. Trimming pared 6 bases from V and 0 bases from J, leaving 3 bases between. CDR3 length equals 11 residues. CDR1 and CDR2 (germline): FNHDT, SITEND (reference sequence). The sequenced part of the CDR3 DNA is TGTGCCAGCACCTCAAACACA. It specifies CASTSNT. The entire CDR3 protein reads CASTSNTEVFF. The full variable domain, rest sourced from reference TRBV19 and TRBJ1-1, is GGIITQTPKFLIGQEGQKLTLKCQQNFNHDTMYWYRQDSGKGLRLIYYSITENDLQKGDLSEGYDASREKKSSFSLTVTSAQKNEMAVFLCASTSNTEVFFGKGTRLTVV.

The table lists this clone with a few counts. Gene labels here are mouse ones. The sample carries other DNA sequences with the same CDR3. Incomplete CDR3 DNA: TGTGCCAGCTCTCTCGTCGGGACAACAAACACCGGG. Protein: CASSLVGTTNTG. The full CDR3 reads CASSLVGTTNTGQLYF. V usage is TRBV12-1 and J usage is TRBJ2-2, with D perhaps TRBD1 (6 bases). The sequence runs out 4 residues before the end of the CDR3; the remainder is reconstructed from the germline J gene. CDR3 size: 16 residues. Germline CDR1 is SGHSN and CDR2 is HYEKVE. Deletions cut 0 bases from V and 0 bases from J, with 10 bases between.

This clone has more than one count but fewer than ten. The gene names given are mouse names. The CDR3: CASVRETSQNTLYF. Incomplete CDR3 DNA: TGTGCCAGCGTCAGGGAGACTAGTCAAAAC. This chain joins TRBV13-3 and TRBJ2-4; TRBD1 is a possible D gene (5 bases). The sequenced fragment ends 4 residues before the CDR3 boundary, so the rest is inferred from the germline J gene. Trimming left V 7 bases short and J 0 bases short, with 12 bases between. The germline V gene encodes CDR1 NNHDY and CDR2 SYVADS. The CDR3 is 14 amino acids.

Details on this clone: The gene names given are mouse names. The read terminates 4 residues before the CDR3 end, so the remaining end is supplied by the germline J gene. The chain couples TRBV13-2 to TRBJ2-2; 10 bases match TRBD2. V lost 2 bases to trimming and J lost 1 base; unmatched junction nucleotides: 8. CDR1 NNHNN and CDR2 SYGAGS come from the germline V gene (reference sequence). The CDR3 loop spans 18 amino acids. The CDR3 bases that were read are TGTGCCAGCGGTGACAGGACTGGGGGATCAGTAAACACCGGG. Amino acid sequence: CASGDRTGGSVNTG. The entire CDR3 is CASGDRTGGSVNTGQLYF.